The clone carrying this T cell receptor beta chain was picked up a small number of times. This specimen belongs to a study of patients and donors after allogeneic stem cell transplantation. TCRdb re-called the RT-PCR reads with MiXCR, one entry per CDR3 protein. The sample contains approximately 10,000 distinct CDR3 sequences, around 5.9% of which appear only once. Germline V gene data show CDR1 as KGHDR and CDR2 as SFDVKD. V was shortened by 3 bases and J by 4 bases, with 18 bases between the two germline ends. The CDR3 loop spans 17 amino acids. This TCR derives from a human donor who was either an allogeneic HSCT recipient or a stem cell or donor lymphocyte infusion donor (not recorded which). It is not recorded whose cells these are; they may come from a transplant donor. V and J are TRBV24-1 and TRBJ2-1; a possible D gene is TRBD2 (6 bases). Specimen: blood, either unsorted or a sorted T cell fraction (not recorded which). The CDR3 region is CATSDGGTGSSYNEQFF. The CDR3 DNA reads TGTGCCACCAGTGATGGGGGGACGGGTAGTTCTTACAATGAGCAGTTCTTC.